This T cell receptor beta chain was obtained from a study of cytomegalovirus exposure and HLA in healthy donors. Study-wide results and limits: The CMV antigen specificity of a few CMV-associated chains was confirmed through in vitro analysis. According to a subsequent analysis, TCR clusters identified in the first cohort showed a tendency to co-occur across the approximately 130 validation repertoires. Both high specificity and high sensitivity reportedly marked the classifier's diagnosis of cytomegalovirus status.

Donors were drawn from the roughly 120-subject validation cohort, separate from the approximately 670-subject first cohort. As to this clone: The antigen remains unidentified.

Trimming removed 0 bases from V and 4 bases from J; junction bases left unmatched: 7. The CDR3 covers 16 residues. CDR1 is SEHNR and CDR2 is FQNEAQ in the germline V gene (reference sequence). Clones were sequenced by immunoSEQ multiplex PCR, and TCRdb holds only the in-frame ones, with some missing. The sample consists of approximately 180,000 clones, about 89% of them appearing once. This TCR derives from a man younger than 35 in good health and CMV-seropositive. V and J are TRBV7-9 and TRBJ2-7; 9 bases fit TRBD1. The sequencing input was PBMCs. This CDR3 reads CASSLALGQGLYEQYF. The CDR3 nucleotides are TGTGCCAGCAGCTTAGCTTTGGGACAGGGACTATACGAGCAGTACTTC. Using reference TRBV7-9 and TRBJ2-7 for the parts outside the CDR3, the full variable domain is DTGVSQNPRHKITKRGQNVTFRCDPISEHNRLYWYRQTLGQGPEFLTYFQNEAQLEKSRLLSDRFSAERPKGSFSTLEIQRTEQGDSAMYLCASSLALGQGLYEQYFGPGTRLTVT.